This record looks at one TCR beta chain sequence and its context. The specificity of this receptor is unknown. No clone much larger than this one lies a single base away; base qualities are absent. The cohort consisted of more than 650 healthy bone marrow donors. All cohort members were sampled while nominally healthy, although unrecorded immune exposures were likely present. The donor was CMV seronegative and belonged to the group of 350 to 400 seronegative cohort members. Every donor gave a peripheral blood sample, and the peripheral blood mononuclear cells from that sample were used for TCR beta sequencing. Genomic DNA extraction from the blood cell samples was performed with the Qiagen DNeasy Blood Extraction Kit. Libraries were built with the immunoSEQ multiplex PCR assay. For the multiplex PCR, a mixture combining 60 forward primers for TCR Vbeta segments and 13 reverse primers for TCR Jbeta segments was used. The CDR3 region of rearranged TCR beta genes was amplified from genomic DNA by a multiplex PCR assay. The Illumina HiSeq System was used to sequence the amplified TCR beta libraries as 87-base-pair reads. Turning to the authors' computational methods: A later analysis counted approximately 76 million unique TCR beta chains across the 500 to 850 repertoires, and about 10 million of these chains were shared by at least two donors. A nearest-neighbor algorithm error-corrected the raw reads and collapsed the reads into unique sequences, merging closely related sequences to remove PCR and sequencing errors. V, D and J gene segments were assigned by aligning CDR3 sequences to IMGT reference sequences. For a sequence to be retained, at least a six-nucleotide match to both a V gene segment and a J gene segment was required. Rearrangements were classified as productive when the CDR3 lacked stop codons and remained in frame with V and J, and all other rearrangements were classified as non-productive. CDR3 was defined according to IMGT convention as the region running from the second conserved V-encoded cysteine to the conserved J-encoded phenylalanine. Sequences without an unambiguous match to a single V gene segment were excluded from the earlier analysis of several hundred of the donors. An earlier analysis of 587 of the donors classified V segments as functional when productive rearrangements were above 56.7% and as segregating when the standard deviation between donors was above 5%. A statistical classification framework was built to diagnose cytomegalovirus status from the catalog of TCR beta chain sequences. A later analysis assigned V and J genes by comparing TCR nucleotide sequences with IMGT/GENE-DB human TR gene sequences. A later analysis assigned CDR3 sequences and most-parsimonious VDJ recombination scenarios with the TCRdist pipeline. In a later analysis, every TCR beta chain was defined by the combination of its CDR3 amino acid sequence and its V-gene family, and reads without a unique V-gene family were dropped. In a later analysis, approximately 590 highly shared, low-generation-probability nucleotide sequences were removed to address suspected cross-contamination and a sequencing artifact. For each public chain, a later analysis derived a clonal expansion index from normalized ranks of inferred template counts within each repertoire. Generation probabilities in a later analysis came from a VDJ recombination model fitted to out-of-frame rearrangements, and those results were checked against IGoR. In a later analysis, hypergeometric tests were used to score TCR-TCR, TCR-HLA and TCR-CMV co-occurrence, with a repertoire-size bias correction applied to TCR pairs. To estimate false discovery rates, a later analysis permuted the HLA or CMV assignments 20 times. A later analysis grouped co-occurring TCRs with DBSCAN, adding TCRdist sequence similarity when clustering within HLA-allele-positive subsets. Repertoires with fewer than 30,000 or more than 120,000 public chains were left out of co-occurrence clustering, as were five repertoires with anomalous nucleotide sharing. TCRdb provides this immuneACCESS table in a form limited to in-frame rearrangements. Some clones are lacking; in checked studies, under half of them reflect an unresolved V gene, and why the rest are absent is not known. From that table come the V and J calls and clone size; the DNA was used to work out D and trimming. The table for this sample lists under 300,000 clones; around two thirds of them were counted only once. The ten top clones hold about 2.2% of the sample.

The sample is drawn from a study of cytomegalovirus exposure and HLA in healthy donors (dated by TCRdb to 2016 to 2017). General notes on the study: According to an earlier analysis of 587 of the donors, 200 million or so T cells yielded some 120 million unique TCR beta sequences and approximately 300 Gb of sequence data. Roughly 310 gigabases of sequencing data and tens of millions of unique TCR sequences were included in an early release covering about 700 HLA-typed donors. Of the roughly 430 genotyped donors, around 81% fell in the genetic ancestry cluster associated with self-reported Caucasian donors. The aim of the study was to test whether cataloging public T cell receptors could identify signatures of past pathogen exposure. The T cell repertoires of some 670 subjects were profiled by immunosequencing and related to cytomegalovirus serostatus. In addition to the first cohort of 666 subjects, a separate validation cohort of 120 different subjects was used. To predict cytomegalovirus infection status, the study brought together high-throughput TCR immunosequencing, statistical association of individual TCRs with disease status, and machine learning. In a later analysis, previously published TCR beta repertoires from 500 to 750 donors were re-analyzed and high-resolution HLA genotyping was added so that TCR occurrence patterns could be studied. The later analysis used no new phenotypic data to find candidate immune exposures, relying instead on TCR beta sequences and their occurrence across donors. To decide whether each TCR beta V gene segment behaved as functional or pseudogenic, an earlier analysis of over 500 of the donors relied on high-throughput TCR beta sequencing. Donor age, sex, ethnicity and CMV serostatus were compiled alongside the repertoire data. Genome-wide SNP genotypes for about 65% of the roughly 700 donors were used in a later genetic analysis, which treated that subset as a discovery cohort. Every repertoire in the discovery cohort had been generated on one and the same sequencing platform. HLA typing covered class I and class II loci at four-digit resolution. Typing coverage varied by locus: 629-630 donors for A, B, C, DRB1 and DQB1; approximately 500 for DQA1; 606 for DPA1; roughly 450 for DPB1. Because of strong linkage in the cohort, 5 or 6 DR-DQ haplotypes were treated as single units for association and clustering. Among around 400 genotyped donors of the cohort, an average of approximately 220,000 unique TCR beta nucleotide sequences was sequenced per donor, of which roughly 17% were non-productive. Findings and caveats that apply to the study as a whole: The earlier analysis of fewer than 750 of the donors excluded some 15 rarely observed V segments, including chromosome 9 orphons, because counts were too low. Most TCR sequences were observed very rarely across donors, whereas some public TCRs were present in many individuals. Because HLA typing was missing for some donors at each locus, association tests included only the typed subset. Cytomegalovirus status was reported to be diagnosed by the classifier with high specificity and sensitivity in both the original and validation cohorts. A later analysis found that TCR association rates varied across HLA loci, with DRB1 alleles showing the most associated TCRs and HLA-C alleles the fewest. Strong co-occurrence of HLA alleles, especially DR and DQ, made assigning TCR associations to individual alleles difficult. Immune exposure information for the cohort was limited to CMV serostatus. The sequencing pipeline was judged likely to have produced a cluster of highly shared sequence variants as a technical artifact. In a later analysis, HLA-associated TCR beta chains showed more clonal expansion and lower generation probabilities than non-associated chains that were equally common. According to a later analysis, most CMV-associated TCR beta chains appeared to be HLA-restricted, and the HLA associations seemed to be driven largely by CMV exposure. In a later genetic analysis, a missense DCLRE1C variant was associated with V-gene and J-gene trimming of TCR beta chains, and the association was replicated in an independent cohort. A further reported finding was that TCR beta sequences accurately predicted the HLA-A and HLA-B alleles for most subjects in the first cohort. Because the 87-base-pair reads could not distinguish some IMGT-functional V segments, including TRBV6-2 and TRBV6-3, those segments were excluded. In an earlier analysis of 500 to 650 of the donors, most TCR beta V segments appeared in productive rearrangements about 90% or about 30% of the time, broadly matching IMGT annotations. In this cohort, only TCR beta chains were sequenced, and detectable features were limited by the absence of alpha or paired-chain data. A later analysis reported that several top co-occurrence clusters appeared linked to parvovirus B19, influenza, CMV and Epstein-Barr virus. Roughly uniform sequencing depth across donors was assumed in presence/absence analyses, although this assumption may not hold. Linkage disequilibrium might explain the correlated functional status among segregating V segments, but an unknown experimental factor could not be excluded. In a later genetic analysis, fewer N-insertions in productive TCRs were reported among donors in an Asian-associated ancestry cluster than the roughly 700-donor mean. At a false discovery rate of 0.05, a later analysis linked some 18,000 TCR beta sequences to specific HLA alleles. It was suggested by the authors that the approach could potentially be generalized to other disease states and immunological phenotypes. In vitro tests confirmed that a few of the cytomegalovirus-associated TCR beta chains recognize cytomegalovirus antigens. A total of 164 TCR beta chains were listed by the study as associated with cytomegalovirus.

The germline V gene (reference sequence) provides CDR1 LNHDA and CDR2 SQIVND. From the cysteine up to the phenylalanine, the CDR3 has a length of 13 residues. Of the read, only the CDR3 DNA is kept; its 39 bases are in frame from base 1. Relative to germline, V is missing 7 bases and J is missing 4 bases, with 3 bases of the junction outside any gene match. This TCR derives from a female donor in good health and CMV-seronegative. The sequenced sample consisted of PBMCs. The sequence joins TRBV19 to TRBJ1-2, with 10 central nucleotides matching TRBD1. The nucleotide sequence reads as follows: TGTGCCAGTAAGCGACAGGGGGCCTATGGCTACACCTTC. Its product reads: CASKRQGAYGYTF.